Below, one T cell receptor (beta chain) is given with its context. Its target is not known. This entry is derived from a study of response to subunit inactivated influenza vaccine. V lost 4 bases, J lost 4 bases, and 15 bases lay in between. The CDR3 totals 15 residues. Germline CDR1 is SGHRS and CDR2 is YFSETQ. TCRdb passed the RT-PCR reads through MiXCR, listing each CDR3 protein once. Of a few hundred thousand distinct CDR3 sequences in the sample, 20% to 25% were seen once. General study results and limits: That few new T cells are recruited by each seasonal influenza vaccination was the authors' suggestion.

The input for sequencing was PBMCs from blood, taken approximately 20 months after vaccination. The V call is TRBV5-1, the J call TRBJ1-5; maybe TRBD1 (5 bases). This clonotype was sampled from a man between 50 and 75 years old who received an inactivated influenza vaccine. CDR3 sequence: CASSQDGHINQPQHF. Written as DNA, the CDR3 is TGCGCCAGCAGCCAAGACGGACACATAAATCAGCCCCAGCATTTT.